Listed below are T cell receptor beta chains from one sample, sequenced in a study of blood T cell repertoires in COVID-19. Repertoires were generated with immunoSEQ multiplex PCR, while TCRdb's copy carries only in-frame clones and drops some. The data show 190,000 or so clones, around 90% seen once. The sample consisted of peripheral blood. All receptors come from a man aged 40-55 years with active or convalescent COVID-19. The CDR3 runs from the conserved cysteine through the conserved F or W. The D gene is left open where the match is weak. Only part of the rows carry a size: once, few, many, or a class if the clone is expanded.

12,-,-,TRBV10-3,TRBJ1-2,CAISDRGYGYTF,TGTGCCATCAGTGACAGGGGCTATGGCTACACCTTC
12,-,-,TRBV19,TRBJ1-2,CASSIGARGYTF,TGTGCCAGTAGTATAGGGGCCAGAGGCTACACCTTC
15,few,TRBD1,TRBV15,TRBJ1-1,CATSRGGTAATEAFF,TGTGCCACCAGCAGAGGCGGGACAGCCGCCACTGAAGCTTTCTTT
13,-,-,TRBV29-1,TRBJ2-7,CSVVTYSSYEQYF,TGCAGCGTTGTTACTTACAGCTCCTACGAGCAGTACTTC
14,once,TRBD2,TRBV6-5,TRBJ2-7,CASSYLRGSYEQYF,TGTGCCAGCAGTTACTTGCGGGGGTCGTACGAGCAGTACTTC
16,-,-,TRBV2,TRBJ1-3,CASSEGRGISGNTIYF,TGTGCCAGCAGTGAAGGCCGGGGGATATCTGGAAACACCATATATTTT
15,-,-,TRBV13,TRBJ2-1,CASSLVSGVRNEQFF,TGTGCCAGCAGCTTAGTGTCCGGGGTTAGGAATGAGCAGTTCTTC
14,-,TRBD2,TRBV7-9,TRBJ2-7,CASSLVVAGAEQYF,TGTGCCAGCAGCTTAGTAGTAGCGGGGGCCGAGCAGTACTTC
13,-,-,TRBV6-5,TRBJ1-4,CASSGIWSEKLFF,TGTGCCAGCAGCGGGATCTGGAGTGAAAAACTGTTTTTT
13,-,-,TRBV12-3/TRBV12-4,TRBJ2-3,CASSSSGRGTQYF,TGTGCCAGCAGTTCTAGTGGCCGAGGCACGCAGTATTTT
14,-,-,TRBV18,TRBJ2-5,CASSPPEGKETQYF,TGTGCCAGCTCACCACCGGAGGGAAAGGAGACCCAGTACTTC
13,-,TRBD2,TRBV2,TRBJ2-1,CASSSGGPYEQFF,TGTGCCAGCAGTAGCGGGGGGCCTTATGAGCAGTTCTTC
11,-,TRBD1,TRBV18,TRBJ2-1,CASSYQGAQFF,TGTGCCAGCTCATACCAGGGGGCGCAGTTCTTC
19,-,-,TRBV5-5,TRBJ2-5,CASSFTPMTTGTLQETQYF,TGTGCCAGCAGCTTTACCCCCATGACCACAGGGACCCTCCAAGAGACCCAGTACTTC
15,-,-,TRBV14,TRBJ1-1,CASSQVKGVRTEAFF,TGTGCCAGCAGCCAAGTCAAAGGGGTCCGGACTGAAGCTTTCTTT
13,-,-,TRBV6-5,TRBJ2-2,CATRDTNTGELFF,TGTGCCACGAGGGACACCAACACCGGGGAGCTGTTTTTT
16,-,-,TRBV19,TRBJ1-5,CASRDLITYSNQPQHF,TGTGCCAGTCGGGATTTAATAACGTATAGCAATCAGCCCCAGCATTTT
16,-,TRBD1,TRBV19,TRBJ2-5,CASSIWTGGLQETQYF,TGTGCCAGTAGTATTTGGACAGGGGGTCTCCAAGAGACCCAGTACTTC
13,-,TRBD1,TRBV30,TRBJ1-6,CAWSTGGNSPLHF,TGTGCCTGGAGTACAGGGGGAAATTCACCCCTCCACTTT
19,-,-,TRBV3-1/TRBV3-2,TRBJ1-2,CASSQDGGEVLSANYGYTF,TGTGCCAGCAGCCAAGACGGGGGTGAGGTCTTAAGTGCTAACTATGGCTACACCTTC
12,-,-,TRBV19,TRBJ1-1,CASSTVNTEAFF,TGTGCCAGTAGTACAGTGAACACTGAAGCTTTCTTT
14,-,-,TRBV7-2,TRBJ1-6,CASSLGGITSPLHF,TGTGCCAGCAGCTTGGGGGGGATAACTTCACCCCTCCACTTT
15,-,-,TRBV4-1,TRBJ1-2,CASSQAGSEAYGYTF,TGCGCCAGCAGCCAAGCGGGAAGTGAGGCCTATGGCTACACCTTC
14,-,-,TRBV5-1,TRBJ1-1,CASSLAGFGTEAFF,TGCGCCAGCAGCTTGGCAGGATTTGGCACTGAAGCTTTCTTT
19,-,-,TRBV6-2/TRBV6-3,TRBJ1-1,CASSYSTKGWRFGNTEAFF,TGTGCCAGCAGTTACTCGACAAAGGGGTGGCGGTTCGGGAACACTGAAGCTTTCTTT
15,-,-,TRBV30,TRBJ1-5,CAWGLAGGSNQPQHF,TGTGCCTGGGGGCTGGCCGGGGGTAGCAATCAGCCCCAGCATTTT
15,-,-,TRBV4-1,TRBJ1-2,CASSPNRDEARGYTF,TGCGCCAGCAGCCCGAACAGGGACGAAGCGCGGGGCTACACCTTC
16,-,TRBD1,TRBV5-1,TRBJ1-1,CASSLGDRGPYTEAFF,TGCGCCAGCAGCTTGGGGGACAGGGGGCCTTACACTGAAGCTTTCTTT
14,-,-,TRBV3-1/TRBV3-2,TRBJ2-2,CASSQAVLSGELFF,TGTGCCAGCAGCCAGGCCGTTTTGTCCGGGGAGCTGTTTTTT
15,-,-,TRBV6-1,TRBJ1-1,CASSEVWLHLGEAFF,TGTGCCAGCAGTGAAGTGTGGCTTCACCTGGGCGAAGCTTTCTTT
11,-,-,TRBV3-1/TRBV3-2,TRBJ1-1,CASKGAFEAFF,TGTGCCAGCAAAGGGGCGTTTGAAGCTTTCTTT
13,-,-,TRBV29-1,TRBJ1-1,CSVRAGMNTEAFF,TGCAGCGTGAGGGCAGGCATGAACACTGAAGCTTTCTTT
13,-,-,TRBV30,TRBJ1-4,CAWTNGLGGKLFF,TGTGCCTGGACCAACGGACTGGGAGGAAAACTGTTTTTT